These 17 T cell receptor beta chains came from one sample sequenced in a study of post-analysis software for immune sequencing data. The authors incorporated unique molecular identifiers into the TCR beta cDNA libraries. TCRdb re-derived calls from the PCR reads in MiXCR, one entry per CDR3 protein. Among about 800,000 distinct CDR3 sequences, about 32% were seen once, and the ten largest hold 0.55% to 0.65%. These receptors are not linked to any known antigen. Findings and caveats of the study: In patients, TRBV5-6, TRBV5-1 and TRBV20-1 belonged to roughly 5 TRBV segments found more frequently than in controls.

The sequencing input was blood. The receptors come from a girl aged 5-17 years with multiple sclerosis.

The chain joins TRBV3-1 to TRBJ2-1; D is possibly TRBD2 (6 bases). Between the trimmed V and J ends, which lost 1 base and 7 bases, there was a span of 17 bases. The CDR3 has 16 residues. CDR1 LGHDT and CDR2 YNNKEL come from the germline V gene (reference sequence). The CDR3 region has the DNA TGTGCCAGCAGCCAAGCGGTCGGCGCGGGGAGGAATGAGCAGTTCTTC. It encodes CASSQAVGAGRNEQFF.

In regard to this clonotype: With a much larger clone just one base away, this may be a read error. The chain has TRBV4-3 and TRBJ2-7, with D perhaps being TRBD1 or TRBD2 (6 bases each). The CDR3 covers 16 residues. The germline CDR1 and CDR2 sequences are LGHNA and YSLEER. Trimming took off 4 bases at V and 2 bases at J, with 18 bases between the two ends. The DNA of the CDR3 is TGCGCCAGCAGCCGCGGACAGTGGAGGGCCCCCTACGAGCAGTACTTC. Translation: CASSRGQWRAPYEQYF.

A few counts support this clonotype. V usage is TRBV5-1 and J usage is TRBJ2-1; D is undetermined. Germline values: CDR1 SGHRS, CDR2 YFSETQ. The CDR3 contains 13 residues. V was shortened by 5 bases and J by 9 bases, with 15 bases between the two germline ends. The CDR3: CASRDLTGFEQFF. The CDR3 DNA reads as TGCGCCAGCAGGGACCTCACGGGTTTTGAGCAGTTCTTC.

Points on this clonotype: At one end the junction does not follow the germline gene, possibly because of a read error. The chain is built from TRBV12-3 or TRBV12-4 and TRBJ2-1; a possible D gene is TRBD2 (6 bases). This CDR3 is built from 13 residues. The CDR3 reads CASSLRGGDERFF. The CDR3 DNA follows: TGTGCCAGCAGTTTAAGGGGAGGTGATGAGCGGTTCTTC.

This chain joins TRBV4-1 and TRBJ2-3, with TRBD1 matching 7 bases. Germline CDR1 MGHRA, CDR2 YSYEKL. The length of the CDR3 is 16 residues. With V trimmed by 1 base and J by 2 bases, 6 bases remained unmatched. The CDR3 bases are TGCGCCAGCAGCCAAGGGACAGGACTTATCACAGATACGCAGTATTTT. It is translated as CASSQGTGLITDTQYF.

Details on this clonotype: This is likely a read error, given that the CDR3 carries no conserved phenylalanine or tryptophan at its end. The chain is built from TRBV5-1 and TRBJ2-3, with 7 bases fitting TRBD2. V lost 1 base and J lost 2; bases outside the gene matches: 4. This CDR3 is built from 15 residues. The V gene's germline CDR1 is SGHRS and CDR2 YFSETQ. The chain's CDR3 is CASSLRRGDTDTQYL. As DNA, the CDR3 is TGCGCCAGCAGCTTGCGCCGGGGGGACACAGATACGCAGTATTTA.

This chain joins TRBV27 and TRBJ1-2; no reliable D call. Trimming took off 3 bases at V and 2 bases at J, with 10 bases between the two ends. CDR1 is MNHEY and CDR2 is SMNVEV in the germline V gene (reference sequence). The CDR3 loop spans 14 amino acids. The CDR3 nucleotides are TGTGCCAGCAGTTTTTCTGTGCAGAACTATGGCTACACCTTC. Its translation is CASSFSVQNYGYTF.

This clonotype has just a few counts. J is TRBJ1-5 and V is TRBV29-1; possible D gene TRBD1, 6 bases. The germline V gene has CDR1 SQVTM and CDR2 ANQGSEA. The CDR3 totals 12 residues. The V and J ends lost 4 bases and 4 bases respectively, with 8 bases between them. The CDR3 DNA is TGCAGCGTTGGGACAGAAAATCAGCCCCAGCATTTT. It specifies CSVGTENQPQHF.

This clonotype was observed a handful of times. V usage is TRBV20-1 and J usage is TRBJ2-2; 9 bases agree with TRBD2. The CDR3 runs 15 residues. With 0 bases clipped from V and 6 bases from J, the junction kept 5 bases outside the gene matches. Germline V gene sequence: CDR1 DFQATT, CDR2 SNEGSKA (reference sequence). Here the CDR3 DNA reads TGCAGTGCTAGAGATCATAGGACTAGCGCCGGGGAGCTGTTTTTT. Encoded protein: CSARDHRTSAGELFF.

The chain links TRBV28 to TRBJ2-5; 9 positions match TRBD1. Germline V CDR1 and CDR2: MDHEN, SYDVKM. The junction had 5 bases not matched to a gene; V was cut back by 4 bases and J by 11 bases. The CDR3 covers 12 residues. CDR3 region: CASSSRDREQYF. The CDR3 region has the DNA TGTGCCAGCAGTTCTCGGGACAGGGAGCAGTACTTC.

V gene TRBV7-2 combines with J gene TRBJ2-1; TRBD2 aligns across 8 bases. Germline CDR1 reads SGHTA; CDR2 reads FQGNSA. This CDR3 contains 17 residues. The J segment lost 4 bases and the V segment lost 5 bases, leaving 13 bases of the junction unmatched. The CDR3 protein is CASSPAGGANHYNEQFF. The CDR3 DNA reads as TGTGCCAGCAGCCCTGCCGGGGGGGCTAACCATTACAATGAGCAGTTCTTC.

V usage is TRBV19 and J usage is TRBJ1-1; D gene unclear. Germline V lookup: CDR1 LNHDA, CDR2 SQIVND (reference sequence). This CDR3 has 12 amino acids. The V gene lost 1 base and the J gene lost 7 bases, with 7 bases spanning the gap. The CDR3 loop reads CASSIGRVEAFF. The CDR3 nucleotides are TGTGCCAGTAGTATAGGACGGGTTGAAGCTTTCTTT.

This clonotype has at least ten counts. The CDR3, as DNA: TGCAGCGTTTTGGGACTGTGGGCGGGACAGGGAGAGACCCAGTACTTC. Translation gives CSVLGLWAGQGETQYF. The V call is TRBV29-1, the J call TRBJ2-5; 9 bases are shared with TRBD1. With V trimmed by 5 bases and J by 4 bases, 14 bases remained unmatched. Germline V gives CDR1 SQVTM, CDR2 ANQGSEA. The CDR3 length is 16 residues.

The CDR3 DNA follows: TGTGCCAGCAGCCAAGAATCGCTGGCAAGCGAGCAGTACTTC. Residues: CASSQESLASEQYF. This chain uses TRBV14 with TRBJ2-7; D is ambiguous. The CDR3 extends over 14 amino acids. Looked up from germline, CDR1 is SGHDN and CDR2 is FVKESK. V shed 0 bases and J shed 6 bases, with 12 bases lying between them.

The chain couples TRBV20-1 to TRBJ2-5, with 10 bases that match TRBD2. The germline gives CDR1 DFQATT, CDR2 SNEGSKA (reference sequence). After removal of 3 bases from V and 11 bases from J, the junction contained 15 bases not matched to a gene. The CDR3 is made up of 15 amino acids. The CDR3: CSASLAGVSYNEQYF. CDR3 sequence (DNA): TGCAGTGCTAGCCTAGCGGGGGTCTCCTACAATGAGCAGTACTTC.

This clonotype has more than one count but fewer than ten. CDR3 nucleotide sequence: TGCGCCAGCAGCCAAGCTCCCTCCCGGGACAGGGTGGTAACAGATACGCAGTATTTT. Amino acid sequence: CASSQAPSRDRVVTDTQYF. The chain is built from TRBV4-3 and TRBJ2-3; 9 positions agree with TRBD1. Per germline, CDR1 LGHNA and CDR2 YSLEER. This CDR3 comprises 19 residues. V was pared by 1 base and J by 3 bases, with 14 bases of the junction left unmatched.

This clonotype showed up just once. This chain links TRBV29-1 with TRBJ1-3, with 7 bases lining up with TRBD1. The CDR3 contains 16 residues. The germline CDR1 and CDR2 sequences are SQVTM and ANQGSEA. The junction had 13 bases not matched to a gene; V was cut back by 8 bases and J by 0 bases. CDR3 amino acids: CSTETLWDSSGNTIYF. In DNA form, the CDR3 reads TGCAGCACCGAAACCCTTTGGGACAGCTCTGGAAACACCATATATTTT.